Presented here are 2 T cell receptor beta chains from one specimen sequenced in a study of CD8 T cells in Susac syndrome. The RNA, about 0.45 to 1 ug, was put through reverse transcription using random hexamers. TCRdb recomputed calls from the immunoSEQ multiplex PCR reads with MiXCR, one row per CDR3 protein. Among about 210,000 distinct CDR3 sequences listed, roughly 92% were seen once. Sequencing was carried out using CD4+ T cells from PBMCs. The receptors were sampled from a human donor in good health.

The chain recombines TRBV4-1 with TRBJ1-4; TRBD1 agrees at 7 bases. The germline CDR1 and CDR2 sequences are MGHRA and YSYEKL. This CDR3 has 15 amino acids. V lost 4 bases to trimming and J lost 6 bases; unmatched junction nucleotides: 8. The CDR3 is CASSLGQAPYEKLFF. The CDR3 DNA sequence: TGCGCCAGCAGCCTAGGACAGGCCCCTTATGAAAAACTGTTTTTT.

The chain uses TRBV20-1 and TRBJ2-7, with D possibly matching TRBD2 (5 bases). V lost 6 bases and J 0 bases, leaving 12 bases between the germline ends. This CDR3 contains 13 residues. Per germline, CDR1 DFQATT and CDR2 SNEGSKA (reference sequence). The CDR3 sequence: CSAERGISYEQYF. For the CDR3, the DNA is TGCAGTGCCGAGAGAGGGATCTCCTACGAGCAGTACTTC.